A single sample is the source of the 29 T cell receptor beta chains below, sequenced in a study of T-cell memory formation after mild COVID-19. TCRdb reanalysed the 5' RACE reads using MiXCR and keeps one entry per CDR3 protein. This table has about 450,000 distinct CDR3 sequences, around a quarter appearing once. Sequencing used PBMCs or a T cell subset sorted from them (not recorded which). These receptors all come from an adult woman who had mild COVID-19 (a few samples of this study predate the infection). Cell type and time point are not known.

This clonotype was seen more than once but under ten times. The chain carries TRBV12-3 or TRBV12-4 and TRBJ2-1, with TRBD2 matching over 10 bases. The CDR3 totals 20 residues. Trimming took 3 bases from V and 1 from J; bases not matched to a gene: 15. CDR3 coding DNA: TGTGCCAGCAGTTTTGGGTCTAGCGGGGGTCGCATCCCATCCTACAATGAGCAGTTCTTC. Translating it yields CASSFGSSGGRIPSYNEQFF.

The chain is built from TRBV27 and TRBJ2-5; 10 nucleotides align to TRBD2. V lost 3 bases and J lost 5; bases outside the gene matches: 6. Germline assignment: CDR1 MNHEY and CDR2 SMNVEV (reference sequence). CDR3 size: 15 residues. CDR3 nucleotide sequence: TGTGCCAGCAGTTTCCAGCGGGAGGGGGAGGAGACCCAGTACTTC. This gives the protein CASSFQREGEETQYF.

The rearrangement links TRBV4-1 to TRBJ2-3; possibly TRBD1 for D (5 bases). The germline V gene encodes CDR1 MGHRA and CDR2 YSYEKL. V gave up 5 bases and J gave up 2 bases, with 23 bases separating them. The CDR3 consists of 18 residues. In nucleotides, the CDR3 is TGCGCCAGCAGCAGACAGCTGGAATTCCCTAAATACACAGATACGCAGTATTTT. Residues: CASSRQLEFPKYTDTQYF.

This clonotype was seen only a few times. For the CDR3, the DNA is TGTGCCAGCAGCTTACTAGCGAGGGAGGATACGCAGTATTTT. Its translation is CASSLLAREDTQYF. This sequence joins TRBV11-3 and TRBJ2-3, with a tentative D call TRBD2 (6 bases). Trimming stripped 2 bases from V and 6 bases from J, with 12 bases between. This CDR3 has 14 residues. Germline V gene lookup returns CDR1 SGHNT and CDR2 YENEEA.

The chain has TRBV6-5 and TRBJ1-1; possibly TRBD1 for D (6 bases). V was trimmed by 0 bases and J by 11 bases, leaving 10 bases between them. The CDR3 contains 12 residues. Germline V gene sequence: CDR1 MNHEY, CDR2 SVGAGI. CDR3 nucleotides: TGTGCCAGCAGTTACTCGGGGGGGGCGGCTTTCTTT. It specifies CASSYSGGAAFF.

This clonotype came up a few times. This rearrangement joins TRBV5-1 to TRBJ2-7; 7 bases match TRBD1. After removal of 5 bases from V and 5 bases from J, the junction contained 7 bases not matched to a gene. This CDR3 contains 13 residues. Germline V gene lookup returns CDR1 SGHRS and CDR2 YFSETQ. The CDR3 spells CASRRNRGHEQYF. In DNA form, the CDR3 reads TGCGCCAGCAGAAGGAACAGGGGTCACGAGCAGTACTTC. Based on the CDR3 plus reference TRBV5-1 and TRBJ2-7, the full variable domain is KAGVTQTPRYLIKTRGQQVTLSCSPISGHRSVSWYQQTPGQGLQFLFEYFSETQRNKGNFPGRFSGRQFSNSRSEMNVSTLELGDSALYLCASRRNRGHEQYFGPGTRLTVT.

CDR3 region: CASRLQGGEQYF. The CDR3 DNA reads TGTGCCAGCAGACTACAGGGGGGGGAGCAGTACTTC. This chain joins TRBV7-6 and TRBJ2-7; D possibly corresponds to TRBD1 (8 bases). The length of the CDR3 is 12 residues. The germline V and J ends were trimmed by 6 bases and 7 bases, with 13 bases remaining between them. CDR1 and CDR2 from the germline V gene are SGHVS and FNYEAQ.

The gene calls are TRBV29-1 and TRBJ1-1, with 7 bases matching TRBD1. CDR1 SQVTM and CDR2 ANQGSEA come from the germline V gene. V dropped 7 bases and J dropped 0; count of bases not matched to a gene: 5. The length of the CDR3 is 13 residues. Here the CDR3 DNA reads TGCAGCGCCACTGACAGGGTGAACACTGAAGCTTTCTTT. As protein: CSATDRVNTEAFF.

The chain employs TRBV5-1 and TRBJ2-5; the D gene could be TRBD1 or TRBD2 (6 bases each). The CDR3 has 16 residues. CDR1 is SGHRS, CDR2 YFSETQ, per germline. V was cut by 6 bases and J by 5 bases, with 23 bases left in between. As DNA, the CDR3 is TGCGCCAGCACAAGGAGGGATACAGGGATCTTCGAGACCCAGTACTTC. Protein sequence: CASTRRDTGIFETQYF.

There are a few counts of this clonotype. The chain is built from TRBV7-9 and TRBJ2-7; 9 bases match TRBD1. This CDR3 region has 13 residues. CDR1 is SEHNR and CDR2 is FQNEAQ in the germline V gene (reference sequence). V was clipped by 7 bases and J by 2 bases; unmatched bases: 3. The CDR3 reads CASNRDRAYEQYF. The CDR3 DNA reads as TGTGCCAGCAACCGGGACAGGGCCTACGAGCAGTACTTC.

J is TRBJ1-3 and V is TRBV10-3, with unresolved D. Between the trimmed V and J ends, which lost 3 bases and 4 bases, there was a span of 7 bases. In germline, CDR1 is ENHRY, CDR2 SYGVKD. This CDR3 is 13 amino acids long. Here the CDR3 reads CAISDRIGNTIYF. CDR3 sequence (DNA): TGTGCCATCAGTGACCGAATCGGAAACACCATATATTTT.

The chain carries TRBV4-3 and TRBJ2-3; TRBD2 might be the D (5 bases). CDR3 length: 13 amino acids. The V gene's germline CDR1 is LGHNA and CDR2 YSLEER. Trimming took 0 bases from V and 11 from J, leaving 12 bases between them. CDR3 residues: CASSQELGGQQYF. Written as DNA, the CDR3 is TGCGCCAGCAGCCAAGAATTGGGCGGGCAGCAGTATTTT.

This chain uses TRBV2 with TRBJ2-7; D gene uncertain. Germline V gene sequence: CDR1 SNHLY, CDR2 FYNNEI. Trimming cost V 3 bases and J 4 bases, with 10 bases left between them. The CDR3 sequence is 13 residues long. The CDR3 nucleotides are TGTGCCAGCAGTGAGGGCAGAACTTACGAGCAGTACTTC. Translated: CASSEGRTYEQYF.

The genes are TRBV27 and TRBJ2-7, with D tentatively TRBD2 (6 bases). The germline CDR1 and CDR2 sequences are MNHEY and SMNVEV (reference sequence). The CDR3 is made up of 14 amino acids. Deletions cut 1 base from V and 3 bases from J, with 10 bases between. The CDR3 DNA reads TGTGCCAGCAGTTTATTAAGCGGGCTCTACGAGCAGTACTTC. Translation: CASSLLSGLYEQYF.

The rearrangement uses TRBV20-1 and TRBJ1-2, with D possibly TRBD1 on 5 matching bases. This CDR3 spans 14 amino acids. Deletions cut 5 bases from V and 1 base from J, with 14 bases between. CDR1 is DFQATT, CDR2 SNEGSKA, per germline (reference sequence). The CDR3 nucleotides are TGCAGTGCTCGTAAGACAGCCTATAACTATGGCTACACCTTC. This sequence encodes CSARKTAYNYGYTF.

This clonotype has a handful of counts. For the CDR3, the DNA is TGTGCCAGCAGCTTAGATTTCGCCCAGAGGGGGTCAGCAGGCTACACCTTC. Translation gives CASSLDFAQRGSAGYTF. The chain carries TRBV11-2 and TRBJ1-2, with D perhaps matching TRBD1 (6 bases). Germline CDR1 and CDR2: SGHAT and FQNNGV. V was cut by 0 bases and J by 8 bases, with 22 bases left in between. The CDR3 sequence is 17 residues long.

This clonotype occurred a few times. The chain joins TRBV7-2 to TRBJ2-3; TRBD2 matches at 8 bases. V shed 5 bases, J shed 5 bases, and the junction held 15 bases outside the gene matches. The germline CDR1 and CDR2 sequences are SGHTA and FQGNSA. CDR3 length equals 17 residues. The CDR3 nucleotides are TGTGCCAGCAGCGTAACCTCGGGGGGGCTAAAGGGAGATACGCAGTATTTT. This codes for CASSVTSGGLKGDTQYF.

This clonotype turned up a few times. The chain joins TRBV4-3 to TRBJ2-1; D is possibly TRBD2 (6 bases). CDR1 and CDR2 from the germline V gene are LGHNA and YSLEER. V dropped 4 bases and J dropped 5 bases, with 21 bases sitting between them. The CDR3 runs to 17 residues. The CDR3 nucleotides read TGCGCCAGCAGCCCTCAGACCGGGAGTTCATCCAACAATGAGCAGTTCTTC. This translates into CASSPQTGSSSNNEQFF.

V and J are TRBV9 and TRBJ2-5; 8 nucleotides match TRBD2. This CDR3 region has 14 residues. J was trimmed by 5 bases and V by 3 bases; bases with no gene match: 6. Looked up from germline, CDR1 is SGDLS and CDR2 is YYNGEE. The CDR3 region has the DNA TGTGCCAGCAGCGGCGGGACTAGTTGGGAGACCCAGTACTTC. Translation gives CASSGGTSWETQYF.

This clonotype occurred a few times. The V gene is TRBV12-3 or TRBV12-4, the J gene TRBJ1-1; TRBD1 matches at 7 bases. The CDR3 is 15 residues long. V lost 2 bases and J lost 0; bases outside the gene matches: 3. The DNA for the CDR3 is TGTGCCAGCAGTTTATTCCAGGGGGTGAACACTGAAGCTTTCTTT. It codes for CASSLFQGVNTEAFF.

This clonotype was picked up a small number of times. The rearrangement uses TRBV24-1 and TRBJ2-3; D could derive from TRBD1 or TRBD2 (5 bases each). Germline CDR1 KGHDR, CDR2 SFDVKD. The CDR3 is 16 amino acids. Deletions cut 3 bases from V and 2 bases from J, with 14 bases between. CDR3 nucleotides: TGTGCCACCAGTGATCTTGAAATGGGGGACACAGATACGCAGTATTTT. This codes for CATSDLEMGDTDTQYF.

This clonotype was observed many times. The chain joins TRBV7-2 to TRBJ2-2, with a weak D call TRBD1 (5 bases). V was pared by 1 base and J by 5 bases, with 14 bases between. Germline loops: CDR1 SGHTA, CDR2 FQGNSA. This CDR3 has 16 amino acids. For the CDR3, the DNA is TGTGCCAGCAGCTTAGATCCAGGGTTGTATACCGGGGAGCTGTTTTTT. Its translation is CASSLDPGLYTGELFF.

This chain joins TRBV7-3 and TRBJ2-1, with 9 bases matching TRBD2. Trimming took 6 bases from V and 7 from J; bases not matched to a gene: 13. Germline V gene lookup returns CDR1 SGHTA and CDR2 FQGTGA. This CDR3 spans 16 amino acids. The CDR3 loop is CASRSVAGASVNEQFF. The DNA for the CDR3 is TGTGCCAGCAGATCGGTAGCGGGAGCCTCCGTAAATGAGCAGTTCTTC.

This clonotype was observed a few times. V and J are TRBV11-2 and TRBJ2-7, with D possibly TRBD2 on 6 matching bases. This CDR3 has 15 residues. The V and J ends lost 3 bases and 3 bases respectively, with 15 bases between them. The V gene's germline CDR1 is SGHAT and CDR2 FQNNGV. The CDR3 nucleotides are TGTGCCAGCAGCTTGGAGCCGCGGACTATCTACGAGCAGTACTTC. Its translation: CASSLEPRTIYEQYF.

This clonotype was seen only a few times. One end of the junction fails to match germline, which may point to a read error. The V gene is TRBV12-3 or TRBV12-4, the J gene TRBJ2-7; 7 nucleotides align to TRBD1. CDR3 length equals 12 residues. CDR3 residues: CASSNNRGPLSF. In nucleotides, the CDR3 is TGTGCCAGCAGTAATAACAGGGGACCACTAAGCTTC.

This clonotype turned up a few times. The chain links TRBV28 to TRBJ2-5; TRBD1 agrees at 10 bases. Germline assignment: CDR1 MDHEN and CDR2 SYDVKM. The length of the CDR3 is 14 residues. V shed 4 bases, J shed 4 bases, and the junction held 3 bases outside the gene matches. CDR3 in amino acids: CASSSRQGAETQYF. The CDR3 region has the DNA TGTGCCAGCAGTTCTAGACAGGGGGCAGAGACCCAGTACTTC.

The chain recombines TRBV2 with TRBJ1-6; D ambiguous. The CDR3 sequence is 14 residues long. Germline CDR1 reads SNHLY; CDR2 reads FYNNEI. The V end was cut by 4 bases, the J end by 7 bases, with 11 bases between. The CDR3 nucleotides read TGTGCCAGCAGTGTTGAGGGCAACAATTCACCCCTCCACTTT. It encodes CASSVEGNNSPLHF.

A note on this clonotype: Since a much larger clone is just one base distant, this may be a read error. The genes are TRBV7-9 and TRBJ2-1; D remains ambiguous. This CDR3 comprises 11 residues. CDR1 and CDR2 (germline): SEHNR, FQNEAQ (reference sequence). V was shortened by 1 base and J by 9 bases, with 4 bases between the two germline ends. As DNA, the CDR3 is TGTGCCAGCAGCTTAGGGGCTGAGCAGTTCTTC. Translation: CASSLGAEQFF.

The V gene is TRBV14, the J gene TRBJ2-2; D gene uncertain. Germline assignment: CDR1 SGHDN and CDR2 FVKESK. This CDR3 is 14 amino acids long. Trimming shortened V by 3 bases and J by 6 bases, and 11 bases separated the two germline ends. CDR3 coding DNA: TGTGCCAGCAGCCAGCGGCTAGGTGCCGGGGAGCTGTTTTTT. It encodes CASSQRLGAGELFF. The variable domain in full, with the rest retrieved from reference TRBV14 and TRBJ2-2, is EAGVTQFPSHSVIEKGQTVTLRCDPISGHDNLYWYRRVMGKEIKFLLHFVKESKQDESGMPNNRFLAERTGGTYSTLKVQPAELEDSGVYFCASSQRLGAGELFFGEGSRLTVL.